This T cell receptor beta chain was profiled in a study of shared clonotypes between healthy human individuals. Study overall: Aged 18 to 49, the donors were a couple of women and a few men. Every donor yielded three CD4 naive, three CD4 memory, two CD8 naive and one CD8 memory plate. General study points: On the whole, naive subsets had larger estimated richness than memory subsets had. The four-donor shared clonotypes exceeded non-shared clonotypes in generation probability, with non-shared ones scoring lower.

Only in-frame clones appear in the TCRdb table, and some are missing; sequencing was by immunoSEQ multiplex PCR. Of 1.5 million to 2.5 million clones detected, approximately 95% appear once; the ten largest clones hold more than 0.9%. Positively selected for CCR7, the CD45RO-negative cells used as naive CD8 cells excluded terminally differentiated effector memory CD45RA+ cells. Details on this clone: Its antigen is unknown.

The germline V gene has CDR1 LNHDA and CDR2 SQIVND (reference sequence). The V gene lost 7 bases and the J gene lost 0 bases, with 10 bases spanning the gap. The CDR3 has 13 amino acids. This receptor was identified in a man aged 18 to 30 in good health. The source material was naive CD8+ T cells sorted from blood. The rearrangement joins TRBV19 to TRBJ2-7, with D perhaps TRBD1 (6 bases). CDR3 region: CASNDRNSYEQYF. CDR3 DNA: TGTGCCAGTAATGACAGGAACTCCTACGAGCAGTACTTC.